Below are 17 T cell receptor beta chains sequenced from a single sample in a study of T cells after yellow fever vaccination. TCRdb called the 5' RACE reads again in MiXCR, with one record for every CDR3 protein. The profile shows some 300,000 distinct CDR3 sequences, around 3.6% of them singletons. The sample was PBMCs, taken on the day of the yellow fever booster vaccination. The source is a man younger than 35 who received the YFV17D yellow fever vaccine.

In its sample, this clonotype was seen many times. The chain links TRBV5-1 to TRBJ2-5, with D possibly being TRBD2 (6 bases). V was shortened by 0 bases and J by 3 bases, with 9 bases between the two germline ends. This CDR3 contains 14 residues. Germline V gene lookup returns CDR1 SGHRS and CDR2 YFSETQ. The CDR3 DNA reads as TGCGCCAGCAGCTTGGTAGGCGGGGAAGAGACCCAGTACTTC. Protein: CASSLVGGEETQYF.

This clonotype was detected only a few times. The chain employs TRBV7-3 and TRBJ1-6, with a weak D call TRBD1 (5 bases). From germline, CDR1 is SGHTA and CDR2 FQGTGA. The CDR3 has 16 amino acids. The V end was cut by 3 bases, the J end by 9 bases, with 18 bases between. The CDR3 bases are TGTGCCAGCAGCTTCGATGACAGTCGGCTGGGTTCACCCCTCCACTTT. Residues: CASSFDDSRLGSPLHF.

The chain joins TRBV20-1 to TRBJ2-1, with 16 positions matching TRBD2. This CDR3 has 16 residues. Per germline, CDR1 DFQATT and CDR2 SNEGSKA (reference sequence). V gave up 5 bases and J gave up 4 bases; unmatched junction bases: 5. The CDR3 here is CSALPGLAGGYNEQFF. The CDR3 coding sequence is TGCAGTGCTCTACCGGGACTAGCGGGGGGGTACAATGAGCAGTTCTTC.

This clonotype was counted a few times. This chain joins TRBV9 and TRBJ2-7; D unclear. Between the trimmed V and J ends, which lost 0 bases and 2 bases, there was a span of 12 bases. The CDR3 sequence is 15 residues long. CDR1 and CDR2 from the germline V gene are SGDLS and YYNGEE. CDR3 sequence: CASSVEAALTYEQYF. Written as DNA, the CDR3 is TGTGCCAGCAGCGTAGAGGCAGCCTTGACCTACGAGCAGTACTTC.

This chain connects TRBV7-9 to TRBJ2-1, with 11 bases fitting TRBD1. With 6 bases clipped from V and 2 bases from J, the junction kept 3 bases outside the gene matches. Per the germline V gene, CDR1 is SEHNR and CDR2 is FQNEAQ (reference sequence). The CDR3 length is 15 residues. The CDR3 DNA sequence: TGTGCCAGCAGGTCGGGACAGGGGGCCTACAATGAGCAGTTCTTC. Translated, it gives CASRSGQGAYNEQFF.

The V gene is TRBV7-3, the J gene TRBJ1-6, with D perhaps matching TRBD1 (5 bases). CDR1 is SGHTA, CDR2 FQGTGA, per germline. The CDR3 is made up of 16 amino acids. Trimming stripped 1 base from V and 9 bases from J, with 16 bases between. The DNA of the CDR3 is TGTGCCAGCAGCTTAATCGGGGGACGGAGCGGTTCACCCCTCCACTTT. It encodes CASSLIGGRSGSPLHF.

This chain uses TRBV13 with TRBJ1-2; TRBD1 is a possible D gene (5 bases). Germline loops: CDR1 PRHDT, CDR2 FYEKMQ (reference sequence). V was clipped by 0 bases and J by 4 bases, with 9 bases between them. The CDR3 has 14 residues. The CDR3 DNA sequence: TGTGCCAGCAGCTTAGGGACAGTCTTCTATGGCTACACCTTC. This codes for CASSLGTVFYGYTF.

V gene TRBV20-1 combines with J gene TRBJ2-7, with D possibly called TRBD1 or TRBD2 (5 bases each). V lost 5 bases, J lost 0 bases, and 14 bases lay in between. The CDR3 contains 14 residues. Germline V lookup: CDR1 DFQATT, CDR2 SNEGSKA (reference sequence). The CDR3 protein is CSALSGDHSYEQYF. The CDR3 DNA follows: TGCAGTGCTCTAAGTGGGGACCACTCCTACGAGCAGTACTTC.

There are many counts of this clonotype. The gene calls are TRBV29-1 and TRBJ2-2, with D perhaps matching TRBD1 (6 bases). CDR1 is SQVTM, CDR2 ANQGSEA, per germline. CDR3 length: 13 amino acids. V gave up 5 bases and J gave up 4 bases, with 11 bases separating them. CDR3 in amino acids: CSVRQAVTGELFF. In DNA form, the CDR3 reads TGCAGCGTTAGACAGGCGGTCACCGGGGAGCTGTTTTTT.

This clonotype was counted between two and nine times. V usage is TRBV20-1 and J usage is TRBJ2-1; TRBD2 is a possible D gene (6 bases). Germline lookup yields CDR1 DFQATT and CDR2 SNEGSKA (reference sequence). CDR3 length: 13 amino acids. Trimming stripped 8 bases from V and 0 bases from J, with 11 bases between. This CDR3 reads CSRLDPSYNEQFF. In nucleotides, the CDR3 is TGCAGTAGACTAGACCCCTCCTACAATGAGCAGTTCTTC.

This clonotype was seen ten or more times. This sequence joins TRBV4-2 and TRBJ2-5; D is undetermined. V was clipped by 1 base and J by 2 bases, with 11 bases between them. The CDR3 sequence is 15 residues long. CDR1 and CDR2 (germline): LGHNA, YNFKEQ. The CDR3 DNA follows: TGTGCCAGCAGCCAAGGATGGGCGGATCAAGAGACCCAGTACTTC. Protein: CASSQGWADQETQYF.

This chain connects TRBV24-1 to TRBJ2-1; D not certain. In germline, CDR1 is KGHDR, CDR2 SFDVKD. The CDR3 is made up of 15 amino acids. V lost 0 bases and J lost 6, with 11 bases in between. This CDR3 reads CATSDLDRSVNEQFF. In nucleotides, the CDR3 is TGTGCCACCAGTGATTTGGACCGGTCAGTCAATGAGCAGTTCTTC.

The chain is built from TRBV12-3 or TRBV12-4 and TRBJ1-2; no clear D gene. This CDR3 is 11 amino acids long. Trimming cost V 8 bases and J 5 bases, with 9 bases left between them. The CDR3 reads CASGLEYGYTF. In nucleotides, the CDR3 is TGTGCCAGCGGCCTGGAGTATGGCTACACCTTC.

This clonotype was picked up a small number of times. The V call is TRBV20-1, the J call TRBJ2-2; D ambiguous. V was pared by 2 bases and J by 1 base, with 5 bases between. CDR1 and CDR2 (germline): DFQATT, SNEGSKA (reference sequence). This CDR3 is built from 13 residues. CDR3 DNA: TGCAGTGCTAGAAAGGGGAACACCGGGGAGCTGTTTTTT. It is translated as CSARKGNTGELFF.

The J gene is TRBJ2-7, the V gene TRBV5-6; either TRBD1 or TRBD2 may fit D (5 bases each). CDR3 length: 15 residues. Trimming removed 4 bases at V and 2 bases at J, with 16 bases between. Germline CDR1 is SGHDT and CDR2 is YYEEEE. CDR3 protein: CASSPRDRKTYEQYF. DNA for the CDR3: TGTGCCAGCAGCCCCCGGGACCGGAAAACCTACGAGCAGTACTTC.

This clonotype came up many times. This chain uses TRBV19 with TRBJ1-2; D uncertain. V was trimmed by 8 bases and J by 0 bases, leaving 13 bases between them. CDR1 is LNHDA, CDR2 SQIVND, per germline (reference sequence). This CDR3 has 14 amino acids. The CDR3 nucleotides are TGTGCCAGTTCGTTCACGTTAGCTAACTATGGCTACACCTTC. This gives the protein CASSFTLANYGYTF.

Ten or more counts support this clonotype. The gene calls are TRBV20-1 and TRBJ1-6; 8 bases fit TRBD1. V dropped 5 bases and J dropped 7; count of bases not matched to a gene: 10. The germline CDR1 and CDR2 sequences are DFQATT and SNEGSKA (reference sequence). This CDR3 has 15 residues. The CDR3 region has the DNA TGCAGTGCTCCCTCCCTTACAGGGGGGAATTCACCCCTCCACTTT. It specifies CSAPSLTGGNSPLHF.